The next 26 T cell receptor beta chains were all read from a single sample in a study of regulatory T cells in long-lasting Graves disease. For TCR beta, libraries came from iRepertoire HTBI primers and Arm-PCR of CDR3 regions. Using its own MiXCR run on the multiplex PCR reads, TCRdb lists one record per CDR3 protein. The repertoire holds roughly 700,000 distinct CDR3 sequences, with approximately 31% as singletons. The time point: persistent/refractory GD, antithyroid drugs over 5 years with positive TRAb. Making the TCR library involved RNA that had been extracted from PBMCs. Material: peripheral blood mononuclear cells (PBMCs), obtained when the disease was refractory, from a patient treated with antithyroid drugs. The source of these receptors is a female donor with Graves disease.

For the CDR3, the DNA is TGTGCTAGAGGTGCGACAGGTTTGAACACTGAAGCTTTCTTT. Translation gives CARGATGLNTEAFF. The chain uses TRBV12-5 and TRBJ1-1; possible D gene TRBD1, 6 bases. Trimming stripped 9 bases from V and 0 bases from J, with 14 bases between. The CDR3 is 14 amino acids. Per the germline V gene, CDR1 is LGHNT and CDR2 is FRNRAP.

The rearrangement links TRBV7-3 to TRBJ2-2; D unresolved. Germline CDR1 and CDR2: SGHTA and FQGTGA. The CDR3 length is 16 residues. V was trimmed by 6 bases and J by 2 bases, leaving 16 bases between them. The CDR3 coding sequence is TGTGCCAGCAGTCCCGAAGCCAGGTTAAACACCGGGGAGCTGTTTTTT. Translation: CASSPEARLNTGELFF.

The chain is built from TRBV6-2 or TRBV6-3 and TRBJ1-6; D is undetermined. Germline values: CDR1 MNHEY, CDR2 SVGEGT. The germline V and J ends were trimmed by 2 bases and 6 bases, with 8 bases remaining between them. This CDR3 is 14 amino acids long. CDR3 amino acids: CASSYVQINSPLHF. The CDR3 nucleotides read TGTGCCAGCAGTTACGTCCAGATTAATTCACCCCTCCACTTT.

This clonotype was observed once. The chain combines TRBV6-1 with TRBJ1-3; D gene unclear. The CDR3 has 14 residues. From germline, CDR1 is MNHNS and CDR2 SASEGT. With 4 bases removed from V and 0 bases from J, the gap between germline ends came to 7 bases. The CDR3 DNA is TGTGCCAGCAGTGCAGGAATCTCTGGAAACACCATATATTTT. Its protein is CASSAGISGNTIYF.

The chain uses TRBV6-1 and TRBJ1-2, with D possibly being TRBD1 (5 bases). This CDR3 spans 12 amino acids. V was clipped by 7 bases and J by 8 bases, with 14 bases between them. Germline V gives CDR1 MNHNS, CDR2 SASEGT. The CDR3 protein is CASTQGLGGYTF. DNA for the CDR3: TGTGCCAGCACCCAGGGTCTGGGCGGCTACACCTTC.

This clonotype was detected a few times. The CDR3 DNA is TGTGCCTGGAGTGTACCGGCAGGGCAGTGGATGAACACTGAAGCTTTCTTT. Protein product: CAWSVPAGQWMNTEAFF. The genes are TRBV30 and TRBJ1-1; maybe TRBD1 (5 bases). The ends were cut back, 0 bases at V and 0 bases at J, with 17 bases in the middle. The CDR3 runs to 17 residues. Germline CDR1 is GTSNPN and CDR2 is SVGIG (reference sequence).

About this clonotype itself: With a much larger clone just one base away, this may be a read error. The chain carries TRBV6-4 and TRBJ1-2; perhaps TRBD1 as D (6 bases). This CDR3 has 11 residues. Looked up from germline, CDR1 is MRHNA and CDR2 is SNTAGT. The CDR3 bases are TGTGCCAGCAAAGGGGGAGCTGGCCACACCTTC. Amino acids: CASKGGAGHTF.

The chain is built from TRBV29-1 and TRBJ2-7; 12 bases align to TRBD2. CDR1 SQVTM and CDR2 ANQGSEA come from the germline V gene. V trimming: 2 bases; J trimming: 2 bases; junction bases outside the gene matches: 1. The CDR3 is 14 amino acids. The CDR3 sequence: CSVERTSGTYEQYF. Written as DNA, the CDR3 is TGCAGCGTTGAACGGACTAGCGGGACCTACGAGCAGTACTTC.

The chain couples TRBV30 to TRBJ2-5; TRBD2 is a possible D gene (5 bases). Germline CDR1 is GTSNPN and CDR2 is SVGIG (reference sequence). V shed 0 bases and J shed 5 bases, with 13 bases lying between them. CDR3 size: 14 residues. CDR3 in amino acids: CAWSVLGGTETQYF. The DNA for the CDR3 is TGTGCCTGGAGTGTACTTGGAGGTACGGAGACCCAGTACTTC.

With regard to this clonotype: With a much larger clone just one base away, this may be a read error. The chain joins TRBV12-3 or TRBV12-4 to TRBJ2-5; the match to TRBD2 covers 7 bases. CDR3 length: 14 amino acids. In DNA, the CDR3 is TGTGCCAGCAGTCCTAGCGGACTCGGGGAGACCCAGCACTTC. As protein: CASSPSGLGETQHF.

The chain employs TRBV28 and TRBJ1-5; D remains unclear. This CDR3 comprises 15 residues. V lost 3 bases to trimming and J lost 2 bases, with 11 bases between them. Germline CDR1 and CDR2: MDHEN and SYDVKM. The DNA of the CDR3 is TGTGCCAGCAGTTTGCAGGCGCTGGGCAATCAGCCCCAGCATTTT. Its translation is CASSLQALGNQPQHF.

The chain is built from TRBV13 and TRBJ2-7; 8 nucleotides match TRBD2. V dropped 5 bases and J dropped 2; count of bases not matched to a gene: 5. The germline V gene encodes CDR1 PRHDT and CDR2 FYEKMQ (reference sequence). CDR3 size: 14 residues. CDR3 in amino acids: CASSLRLAPYEQYF. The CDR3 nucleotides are TGTGCCAGCAGCCTCAGACTAGCGCCCTACGAGCAGTACTTC.

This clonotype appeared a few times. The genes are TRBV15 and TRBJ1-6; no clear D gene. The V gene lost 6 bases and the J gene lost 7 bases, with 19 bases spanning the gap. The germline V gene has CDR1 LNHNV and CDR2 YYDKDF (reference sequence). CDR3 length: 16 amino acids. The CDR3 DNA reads TGTGCCACCAGGGTGGAGGGTGGGCTGGGGAATTCACCCCTCCACTTT. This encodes CATRVEGGLGNSPLHF.

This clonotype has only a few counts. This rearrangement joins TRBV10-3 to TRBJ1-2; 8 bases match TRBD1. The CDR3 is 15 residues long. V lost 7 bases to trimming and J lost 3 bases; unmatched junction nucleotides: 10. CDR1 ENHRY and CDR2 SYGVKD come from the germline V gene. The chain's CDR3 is CAITGPGTGDYGYTF. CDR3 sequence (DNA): TGTGCCATCACCGGTCCCGGGACAGGAGACTATGGCTACACCTTC.

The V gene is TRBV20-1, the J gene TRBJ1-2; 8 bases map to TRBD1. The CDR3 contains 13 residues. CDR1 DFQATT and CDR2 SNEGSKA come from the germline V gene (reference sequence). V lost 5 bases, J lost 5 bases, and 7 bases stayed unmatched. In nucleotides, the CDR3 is TGCAGTGCTTCTAAGGACAGGGTTTATGGCTACACCTTC. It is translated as CSASKDRVYGYTF.

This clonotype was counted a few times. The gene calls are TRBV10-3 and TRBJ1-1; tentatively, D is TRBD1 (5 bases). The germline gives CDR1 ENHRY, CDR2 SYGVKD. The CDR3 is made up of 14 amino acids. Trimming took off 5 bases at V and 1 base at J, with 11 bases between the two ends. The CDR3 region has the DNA TGTGCCATCAGTCCGGGACCTCAGAACACTGAAGCTTTCTTT. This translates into CAISPGPQNTEAFF.

The CDR3 loop is CASSYRDRGHQSNQPQHF. Here the CDR3 DNA reads TGTGCCAGCAGTTACCGGGACAGGGGGCATCAAAGCAATCAGCCCCAGCATTTT. The J gene is TRBJ1-5, the V gene TRBV6-9; 12 positions match TRBD1. Looked up from germline, CDR1 is MNHGY and CDR2 is SVAAGI. The CDR3 covers 18 residues. V shed 3 bases, J shed 1 base, and the junction held 7 bases outside the gene matches.

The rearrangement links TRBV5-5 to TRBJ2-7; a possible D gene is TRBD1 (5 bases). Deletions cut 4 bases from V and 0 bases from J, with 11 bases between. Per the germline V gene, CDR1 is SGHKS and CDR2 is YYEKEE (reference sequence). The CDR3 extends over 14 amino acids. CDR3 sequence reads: CASSVADSSYEQYF. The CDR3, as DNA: TGTGCCAGCAGCGTAGCAGACAGCTCCTACGAGCAGTACTTC.

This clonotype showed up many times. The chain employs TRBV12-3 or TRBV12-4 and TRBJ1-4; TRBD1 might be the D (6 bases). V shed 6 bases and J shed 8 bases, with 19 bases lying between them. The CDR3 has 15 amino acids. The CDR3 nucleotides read TGTGCCAGCAGACCGGAGCTAGGGGGGGGCGAAAAACTGTTTTTT. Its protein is CASRPELGGGEKLFF.

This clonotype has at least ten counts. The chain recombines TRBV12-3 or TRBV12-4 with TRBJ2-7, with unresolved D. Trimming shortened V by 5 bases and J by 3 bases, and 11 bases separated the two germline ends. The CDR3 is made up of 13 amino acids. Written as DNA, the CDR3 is TGTGCCAGCAGTCCCACGAAAGACTACGAGCAGTACTTC. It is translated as CASSPTKDYEQYF.

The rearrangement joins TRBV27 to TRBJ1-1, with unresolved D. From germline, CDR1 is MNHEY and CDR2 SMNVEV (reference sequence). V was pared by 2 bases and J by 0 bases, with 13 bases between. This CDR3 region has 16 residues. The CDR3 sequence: CASSLVSPGMNTEAFF. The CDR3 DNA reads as TGTGCCAGCAGTTTAGTTTCCCCCGGGATGAACACTGAAGCTTTCTTT.

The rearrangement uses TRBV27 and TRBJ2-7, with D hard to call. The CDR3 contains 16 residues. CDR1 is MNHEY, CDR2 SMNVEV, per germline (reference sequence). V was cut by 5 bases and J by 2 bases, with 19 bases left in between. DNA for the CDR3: TGTGCCAGCAGTCAACCCCGGACCGATCAAACCTACGAGCAGTACTTC. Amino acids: CASSQPRTDQTYEQYF.

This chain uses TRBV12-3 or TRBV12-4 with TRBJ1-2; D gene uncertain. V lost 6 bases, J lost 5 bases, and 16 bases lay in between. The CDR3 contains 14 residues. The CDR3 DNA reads TGTGCCAGCAGCCCTAACGTAGGACTGTATGGCTACACCTTC. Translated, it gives CASSPNVGLYGYTF.

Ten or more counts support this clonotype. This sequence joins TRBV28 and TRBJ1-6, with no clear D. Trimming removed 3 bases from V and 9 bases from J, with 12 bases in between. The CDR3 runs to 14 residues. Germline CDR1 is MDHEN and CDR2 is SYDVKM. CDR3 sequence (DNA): TGTGCCAGCAGTTTTTGGGGAGCGGGTTCACCCCTCCACTTT. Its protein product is CASSFWGAGSPLHF.

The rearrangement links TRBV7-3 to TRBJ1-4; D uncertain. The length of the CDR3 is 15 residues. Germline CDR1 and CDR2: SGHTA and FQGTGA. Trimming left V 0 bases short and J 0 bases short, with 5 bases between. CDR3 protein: CASSLTVATNEKLFF. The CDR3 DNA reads TGTGCCAGCAGCTTAACGGTGGCAACTAATGAAAAACTGTTTTTT.

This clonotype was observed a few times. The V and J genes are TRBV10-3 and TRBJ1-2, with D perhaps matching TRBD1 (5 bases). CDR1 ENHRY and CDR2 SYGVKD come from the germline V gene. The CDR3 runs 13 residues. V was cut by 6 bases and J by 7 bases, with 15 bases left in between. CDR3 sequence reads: CAIRPRGSSGYTF. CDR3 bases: TGTGCCATCAGGCCCCGGGGCAGTTCTGGCTACACCTTC.